This TCR beta chain derives from a study of blood T cells in healthy people across ages. Study-level findings and limits: PBMCs were not sorted, which prevented a conclusive comparison of naive versus antigen-experienced cells. Significant beta diversity loss was already apparent by age about 42, declining roughly linearly. Diversity was higher, and naive CD4+ cells more numerous, in long-lived donors than in aged donors.

This clonotype occurred a few times. Antigen specificity is unknown. The V and J ends lost 0 bases and 5 bases respectively, with 9 bases between them. From germline, CDR1 is LGHNA and CDR2 YNFKEQ. CDR3 size: 14 residues. Each sample yielded at least 5 micrograms of PBMC total RNA. Together with a sample-barcoded 5' primer, a J-beta primer mix was included in a second PCR lasting about 7 to 11 cycles. TCRdb ran MiXCR on the 5' RACE reads and lists one entry per CDR3 protein. The data hold 1.5 million to 2 million distinct CDR3 sequences, with 30% to 40% observed a single time. The chain carries TRBV4-2 and TRBJ2-3, with D tentatively TRBD2 (6 bases). The TCR comes from a woman in her 30s in good health. The sample was blood. This CDR3 is CASSQERRGDTQYF. As DNA, the CDR3 is TGTGCCAGCAGCCAAGAGAGGAGGGGAGATACGCAGTATTTT.